This TCR beta chain was profiled in a study of T cells in Graves' hyperthyroidism and ophthalmopathy. The study's findings and limits: A model using 13 V-J features told ophthalmopathy apart from stable hyperthyroidism. For ophthalmopathy, model prediction preceded onset by a median about 6 months.

It was less than 13 ml of fresh peripheral blood that supplied the PBMCs. RNA transcripts were the template for amplifying TCR beta CDR3 regions. TCR CDR3 regions were first amplified by RT-PCR with HTBI primers. MiXCR, applied by TCRdb to the multiplex PCR reads, yields one record per CDR3 protein. The sample lists more than 250,000 distinct CDR3 sequences; nearly 15% were seen once. Remarks on this clonotype: Antigen specificity is unknown. It may be a read error: a sequence one base away is much more abundant.

The sequenced material came from blood. This TCR derives from a woman in her 50s with Graves' hyperthyroidism that later progressed to Graves' ophthalmopathy.

The CDR3 DNA reads as TGTGCCAGCAGCGTCGCCCCGGGAGAGACGCAGTATTTT. It encodes CASSVAPGETQYF. This rearrangement joins TRBV7-2 to TRBJ2-3; D is perhaps TRBD2 (6 bases). Trimming pared 5 bases from V and 9 bases from J, leaving 15 bases between. Germline-derived CDR1 and CDR2 are SGHTA and FQGNSA. This CDR3 contains 13 residues.